The 10 T cell receptor beta chains given below trace back to one sample, sequenced in a study of blood T cell repertoires in COVID-19. Profiled with immunoSEQ multiplex PCR; TCRdb holds only in-frame clones, not every one. Of 190,000 or so clones in the sample, about four fifths are singletons; the top ten hold less than 3%. The sequencing input was peripheral blood. Receptors were obtained from a man aged 45-65 years with active or convalescent COVID-19.

The genes are TRBV29-1 and TRBJ2-7; TRBD1 agrees at 7 bases. Germline-derived CDR1 and CDR2 are SQVTM and ANQGSEA. CDR3 length: 12 residues. Trimming cost V 8 bases and J 1 base; bases outside gene matches: 5. CDR3 loop: CSCRQGSYEQYF. DNA of the CDR3: TGCAGCTGCCGACAGGGTTCCTACGAGCAGTACTTC.

The V and J genes are TRBV6-5 and TRBJ1-1; D may be TRBD1 (6 bases). CDR1 and CDR2 (germline): MNHEY, SVGAGI. This CDR3 has 13 residues. With 6 bases removed from V and 1 base from J, the gap between germline ends came to 9 bases. The DNA for the CDR3 is TGTGCCAGCAGCAAAGGGGGGAACACTGAAGCTTTCTTT. Translation gives CASSKGGNTEAFF.

The CDR3 region is CASSLQTGAGYTF. The DNA for the CDR3 is TGTGCCAGCAGCTTACAGACAGGGGCCGGCTACACCTTC. The chain couples TRBV11-2 to TRBJ1-2, with 8 positions matching TRBD1. Per the germline V gene, CDR1 is SGHAT and CDR2 is FQNNGV. CDR3 length equals 13 residues. The V gene end was trimmed by 2 bases and the J gene end by 8 bases; junction bases not matched to a gene: 4.

This clone was observed a few times. The gene calls are TRBV12-3 or TRBV12-4 and TRBJ1-2; D uncertain. CDR3 length equals 12 residues. Trimming left V 4 bases short and J 4 bases short, with 7 bases between. The CDR3 DNA is TGTGCCAGCAGTTCGTCGGTCTATGGCTACACCTTC. This codes for CASSSSVYGYTF.

This sequence joins TRBV6-5 and TRBJ1-4, with 9 bases matching TRBD1. Germline-derived CDR1 and CDR2 are MNHEY and SVGAGI. Trimming cost V 8 bases and J 10 bases; bases outside gene matches: 14. The CDR3 has 15 amino acids. In DNA form, the CDR3 reads TGTGCCAGCCTAGCCGCCACAGGGGGCGGAGGAAAACTGTTTTTT. Translation: CASLAATGGGGKLFF.

This chain links TRBV2 with TRBJ2-5; D uncertain. The CDR3 has 13 amino acids. The ends were cut back, 3 bases at V and 2 bases at J, with 7 bases in the middle. The V gene's germline CDR1 is SNHLY and CDR2 FYNNEI. The CDR3 nucleotides read TGTGCCAGCAGTGAGGAGTCGCAAGAGACCCAGTACTTC. This encodes CASSEESQETQYF.

The J gene is TRBJ1-5, the V gene TRBV19; D is unclear. V shed 6 bases and J shed 11 bases, with 14 bases lying between them. The germline V gene encodes CDR1 LNHDA and CDR2 SQIVND (reference sequence). This CDR3 is 12 amino acids long. Here the CDR3 reads CASSHTTSAQHF. DNA of the CDR3: TGTGCCAGTAGCCACACCACAAGCGCCCAGCATTTT.

The chain links TRBV28 to TRBJ2-5, with D possibly matching TRBD1 (5 bases). Germline V gene data show CDR1 as MDHEN and CDR2 as SYDVKM. The CDR3 loop spans 11 amino acids. Trimming took off 8 bases at V and 7 bases at J, with 11 bases between the two ends. CDR3 DNA: TGTGCCAGCGCCCAGGGCGTGACCCAGTACTTC. Amino acids: CASAQGVTQYF.

The chain joins TRBV19 to TRBJ1-1; 7 positions agree with TRBD1. Germline V gene data show CDR1 as LNHDA and CDR2 as SQIVND (reference sequence). V lost 2 bases, J lost 6 bases, and 6 bases stayed unmatched. The CDR3 has 14 residues. This CDR3 is CASSIYRDSAEAFF. CDR3 sequence (DNA): TGTGCCAGTAGTATATACCGGGACAGCGCTGAAGCTTTCTTT.

This sequence joins TRBV6-2 or TRBV6-3 and TRBJ2-2, with TRBD1 matching 7 bases. V lost 0 bases, J lost 4 bases, and 5 bases stayed unmatched. The CDR3 totals 16 residues. In germline, CDR1 is MNHEY, CDR2 SVGEGT. CDR3 nucleotides: TGTGCCAGCAGTTACTCCTACAGGGGTCCCACCGGGGAGCTGTTTTTT. Translating it yields CASSYSYRGPTGELFF.